The subject of this entry is one TCR beta chain. Its antigen is currently unknown. Clones were sequenced by immunoSEQ multiplex PCR, and TCRdb holds only the in-frame ones, with some missing. The sample yields approximately 74,000 clones, approximately 93% seen once. The sample originates from a study of OX40 agonist ivuxolimab in advanced cancers. The CDR3 is made up of 15 amino acids. Germline CDR1 is SGHVS and CDR2 is FQNEAQ. Trimming took 5 bases from V and 1 from J; bases not matched to a gene: 7. Findings of the study overall: Some patients without response likewise showed low normalized clonal expansion. On average, CD8+ T cells showed a greater number of expanded clones than CD4+.

This sequence was found in an adult with an advanced solid tumor such as melanoma, head and neck, liver or kidney cancer. The V gene is TRBV7-8, the J gene TRBJ1-1, with TRBD1 matching 7 bases. Sequences were derived from CD4+ or CD8+ T cells sorted from blood, sampled in a trial of the OX40 agonist ivuxolimab. CDR3 in amino acids: CASSVRQGTNTEAFF. DNA for the CDR3: TGTGCCAGCAGCGTGCGACAGGGTACGAACACTGAAGCTTTCTTT.